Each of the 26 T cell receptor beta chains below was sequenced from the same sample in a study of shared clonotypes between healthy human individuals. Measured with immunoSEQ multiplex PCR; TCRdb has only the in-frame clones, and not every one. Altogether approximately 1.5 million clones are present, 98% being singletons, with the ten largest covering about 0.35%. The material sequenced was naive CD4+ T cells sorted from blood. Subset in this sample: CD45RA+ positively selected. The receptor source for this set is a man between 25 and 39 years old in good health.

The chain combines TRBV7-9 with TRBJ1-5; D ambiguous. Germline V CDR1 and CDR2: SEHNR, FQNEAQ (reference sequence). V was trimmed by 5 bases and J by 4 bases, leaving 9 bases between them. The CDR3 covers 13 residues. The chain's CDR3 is CASSDDINQPQHF. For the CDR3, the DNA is TGTGCCAGCAGCGATGACATAAATCAGCCCCAGCATTTT.

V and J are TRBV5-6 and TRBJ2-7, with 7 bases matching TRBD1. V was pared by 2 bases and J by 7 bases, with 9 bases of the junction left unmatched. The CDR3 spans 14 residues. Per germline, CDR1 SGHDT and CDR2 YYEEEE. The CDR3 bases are TGTGCCAGCAGCTTAACAGGGGTTCTCAGTGAGCAGTACTTC. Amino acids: CASSLTGVLSEQYF.

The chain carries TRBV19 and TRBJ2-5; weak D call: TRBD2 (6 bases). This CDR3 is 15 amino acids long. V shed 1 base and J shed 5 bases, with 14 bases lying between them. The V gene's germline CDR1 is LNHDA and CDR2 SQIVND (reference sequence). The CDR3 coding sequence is TGTGCCAGTAGTATAGGGCGGGGAAATCTGGAGACCCAGTACTTC. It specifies CASSIGRGNLETQYF. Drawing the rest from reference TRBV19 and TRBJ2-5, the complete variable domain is DGGITQSPKYLFRKEGQNVTLSCEQNLNHDAMYWYRQDPGQGLRLIYYSQIVNDFQKGDIAEGYSVSREKKESFPLTVTSAQKNPTAFYLCASSIGRGNLETQYFGPGTRLLVL.

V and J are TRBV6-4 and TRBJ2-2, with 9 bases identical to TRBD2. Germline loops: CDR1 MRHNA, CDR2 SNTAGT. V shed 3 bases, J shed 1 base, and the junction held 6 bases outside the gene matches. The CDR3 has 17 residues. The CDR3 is CASSDRKTSGNTGELFF. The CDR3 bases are TGTGCCAGCAGTGATCGTAAGACTAGCGGGAACACCGGGGAGCTGTTTTTT.

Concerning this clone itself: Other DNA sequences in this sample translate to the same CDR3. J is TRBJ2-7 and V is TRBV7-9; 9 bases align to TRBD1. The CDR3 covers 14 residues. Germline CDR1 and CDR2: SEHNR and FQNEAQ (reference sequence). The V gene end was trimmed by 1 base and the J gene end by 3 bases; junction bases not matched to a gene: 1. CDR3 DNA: TGTGCCAGCAGCTTAGGACAGGGGGACTACGAGCAGTACTTC. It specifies CASSLGQGDYEQYF.

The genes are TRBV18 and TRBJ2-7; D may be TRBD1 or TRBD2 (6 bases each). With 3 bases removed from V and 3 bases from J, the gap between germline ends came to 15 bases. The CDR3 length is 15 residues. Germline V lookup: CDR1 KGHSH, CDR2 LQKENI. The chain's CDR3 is CASSPRGDGYYEQYF. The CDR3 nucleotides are TGTGCCAGCTCACCTAGGGGGGACGGGTACTACGAGCAGTACTTC. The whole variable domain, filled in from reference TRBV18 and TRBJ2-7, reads NAGVMQNPRHLVRRRGQEARLRCSPMKGHSHVYWYRQLPEEGLKFMVYLQKENIIDESGMPKERFSAEFPKEGPSILRIQQVVRGDSAAYFCASSPRGDGYYEQYFGPGTRLTVT.

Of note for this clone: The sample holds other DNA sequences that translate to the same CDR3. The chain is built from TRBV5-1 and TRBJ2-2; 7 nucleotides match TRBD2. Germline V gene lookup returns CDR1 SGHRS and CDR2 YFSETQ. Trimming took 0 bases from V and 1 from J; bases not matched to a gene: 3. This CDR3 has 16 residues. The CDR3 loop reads CASSLESSGNTGELFF. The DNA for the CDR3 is TGCGCCAGCAGCTTGGAATCTAGCGGGAACACCGGGGAGCTGTTTTTT.

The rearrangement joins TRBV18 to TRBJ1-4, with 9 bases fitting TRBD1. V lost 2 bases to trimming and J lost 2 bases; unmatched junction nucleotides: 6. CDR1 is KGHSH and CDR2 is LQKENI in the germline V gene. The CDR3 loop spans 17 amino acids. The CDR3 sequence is CASSPVGQGPTNEKLFF. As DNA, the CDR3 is TGTGCCAGCTCACCAGTGGGACAGGGCCCCACTAATGAAAAACTGTTTTTT.

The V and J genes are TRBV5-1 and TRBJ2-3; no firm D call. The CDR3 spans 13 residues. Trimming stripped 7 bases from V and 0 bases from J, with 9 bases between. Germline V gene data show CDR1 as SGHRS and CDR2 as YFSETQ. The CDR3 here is CASSQQSTDTQYF. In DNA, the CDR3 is TGCGCCAGCTCACAACAAAGCACAGATACGCAGTATTTT.

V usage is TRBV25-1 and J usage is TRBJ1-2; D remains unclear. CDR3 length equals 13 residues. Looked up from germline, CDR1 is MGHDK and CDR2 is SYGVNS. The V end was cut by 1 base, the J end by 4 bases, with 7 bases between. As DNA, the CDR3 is TGTGCCAGCAGTGAATGGCCTTTCTATGGCTACACCTTC. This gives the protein CASSEWPFYGYTF.

For the CDR3, the DNA is TGTGCCAGCAGCAACCGACTAGCGGGAGAATCAGATACGCAGTATTTT. Its translation: CASSNRLAGESDTQYF. The chain is built from TRBV9 and TRBJ2-3; 12 bases agree with TRBD2. Germline CDR1 SGDLS, CDR2 YYNGEE. This CDR3 contains 16 residues. The trim removed 4 bases at V and 4 bases at J, leaving 7 bases unmatched.

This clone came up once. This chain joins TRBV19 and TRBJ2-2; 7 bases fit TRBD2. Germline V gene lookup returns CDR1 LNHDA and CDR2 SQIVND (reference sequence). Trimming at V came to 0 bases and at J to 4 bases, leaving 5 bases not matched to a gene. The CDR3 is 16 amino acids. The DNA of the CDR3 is TGTGCCAGTAGTATAGAGGGGGGAGGGCCCACCGGGGAGCTGTTTTTT. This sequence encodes CASSIEGGGPTGELFF.

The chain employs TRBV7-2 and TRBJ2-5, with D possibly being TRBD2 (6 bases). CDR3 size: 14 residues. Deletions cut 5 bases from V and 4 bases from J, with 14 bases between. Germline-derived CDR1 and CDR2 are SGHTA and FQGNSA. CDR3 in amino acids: CASSNVRGRETQYF. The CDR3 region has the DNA TGTGCCAGCAGCAATGTCCGGGGGAGAGAGACCCAGTACTTC.

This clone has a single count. CDR3: CASSESRSGDLGDEQFF. CDR3 sequence (DNA): TGCGCCAGCAGTGAGTCGCGGTCAGGGGACCTAGGCGATGAGCAGTTCTTC. The gene calls are TRBV10-1 and TRBJ2-1; tentatively, D is TRBD1 (6 bases). Deletions cut 0 bases from V and 8 bases from J, with 20 bases between. Germline assignment: CDR1 WNHNN and CDR2 SYGVQD (reference sequence). CDR3 length: 17 amino acids.

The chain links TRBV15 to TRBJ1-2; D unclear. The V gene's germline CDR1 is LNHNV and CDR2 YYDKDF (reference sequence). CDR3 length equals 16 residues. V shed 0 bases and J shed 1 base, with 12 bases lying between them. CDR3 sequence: CATSRDGWGSNYGYTF. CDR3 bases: TGTGCCACCAGCAGAGACGGTTGGGGAAGTAACTATGGCTACACCTTC.

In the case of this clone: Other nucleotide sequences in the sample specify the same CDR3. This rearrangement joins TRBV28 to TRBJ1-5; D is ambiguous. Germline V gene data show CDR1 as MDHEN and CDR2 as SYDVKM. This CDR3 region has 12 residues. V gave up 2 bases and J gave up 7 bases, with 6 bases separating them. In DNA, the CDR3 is TGTGCCAGCAGTTTACGGAACCAGCCCCAGCATTTT. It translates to CASSLRNQPQHF.

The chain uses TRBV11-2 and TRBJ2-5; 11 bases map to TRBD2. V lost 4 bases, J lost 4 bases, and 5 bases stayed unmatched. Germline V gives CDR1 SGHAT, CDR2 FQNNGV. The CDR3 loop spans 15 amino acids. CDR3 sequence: CASSSTSGIGETQYF. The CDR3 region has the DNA TGTGCCAGCAGCTCGACTAGCGGGATCGGAGAGACCCAGTACTTC.

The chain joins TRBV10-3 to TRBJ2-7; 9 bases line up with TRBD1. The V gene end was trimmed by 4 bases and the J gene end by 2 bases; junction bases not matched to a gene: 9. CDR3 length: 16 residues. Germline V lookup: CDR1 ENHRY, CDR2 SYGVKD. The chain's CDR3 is CAISGGRGTGTYEQYF. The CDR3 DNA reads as TGTGCCATCAGTGGGGGACGCGGGACAGGGACCTACGAGCAGTACTTC.

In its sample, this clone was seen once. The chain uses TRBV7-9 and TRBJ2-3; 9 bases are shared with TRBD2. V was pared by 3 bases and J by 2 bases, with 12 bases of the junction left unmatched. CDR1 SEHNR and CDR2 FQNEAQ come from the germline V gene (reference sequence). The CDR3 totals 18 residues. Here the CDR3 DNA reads TGTGCCAGCAGCTTTTTTATTAGCGGGAGATCCCCCACAGATACGCAGTATTTT. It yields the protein CASSFFISGRSPTDTQYF.

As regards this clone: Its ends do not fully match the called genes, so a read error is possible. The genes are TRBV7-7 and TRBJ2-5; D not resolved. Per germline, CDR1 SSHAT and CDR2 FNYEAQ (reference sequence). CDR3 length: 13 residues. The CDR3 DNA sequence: TGTGCTAGCAGCCATAATTTCCAAGAGACCCAGTACTTC. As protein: CASSHNFQETQYF.

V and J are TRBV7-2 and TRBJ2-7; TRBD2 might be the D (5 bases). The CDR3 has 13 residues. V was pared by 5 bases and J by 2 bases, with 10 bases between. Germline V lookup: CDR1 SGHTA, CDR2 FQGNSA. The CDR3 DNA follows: TGTGCCAGCAGCCCCGTGAGGGCCTACGAGCAGTACTTC. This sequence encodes CASSPVRAYEQYF.

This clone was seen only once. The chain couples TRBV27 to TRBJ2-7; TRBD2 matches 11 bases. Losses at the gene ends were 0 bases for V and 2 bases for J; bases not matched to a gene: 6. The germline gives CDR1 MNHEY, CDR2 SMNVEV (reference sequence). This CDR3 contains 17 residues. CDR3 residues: CASSLSATSGTTYEQYF. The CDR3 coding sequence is TGTGCCAGCAGTTTATCGGCGACTAGCGGGACTACCTACGAGCAGTACTTC.

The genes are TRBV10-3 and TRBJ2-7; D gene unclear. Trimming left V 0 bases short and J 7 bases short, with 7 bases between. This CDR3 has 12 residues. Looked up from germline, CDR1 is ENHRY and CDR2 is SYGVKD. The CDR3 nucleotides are TGTGCCATCAGTGAGTCTTTTCAGGAGCAGTACTTC. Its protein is CAISESFQEQYF.

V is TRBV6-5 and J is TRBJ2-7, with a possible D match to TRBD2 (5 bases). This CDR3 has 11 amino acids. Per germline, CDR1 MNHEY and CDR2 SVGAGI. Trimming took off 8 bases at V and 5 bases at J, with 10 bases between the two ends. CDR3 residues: CASVGVNEQYF. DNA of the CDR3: TGTGCCAGCGTGGGAGTCAACGAGCAGTACTTC.

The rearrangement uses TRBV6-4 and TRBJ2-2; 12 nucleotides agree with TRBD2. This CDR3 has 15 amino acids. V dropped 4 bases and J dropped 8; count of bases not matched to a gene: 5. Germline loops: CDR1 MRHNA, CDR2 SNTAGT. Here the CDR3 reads CASSALAGGPGELFF. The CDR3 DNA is TGTGCCAGCAGTGCCCTAGCGGGAGGGCCTGGGGAGCTGTTTTTT.

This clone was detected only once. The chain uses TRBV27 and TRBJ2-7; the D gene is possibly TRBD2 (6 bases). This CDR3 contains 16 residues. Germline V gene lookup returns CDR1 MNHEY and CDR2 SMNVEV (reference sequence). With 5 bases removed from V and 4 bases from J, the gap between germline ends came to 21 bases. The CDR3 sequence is CASSPQTGGNKYEQYF. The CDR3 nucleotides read TGTGCCAGCAGTCCCCAGACGGGCGGGAACAAGTACGAGCAGTACTTC.